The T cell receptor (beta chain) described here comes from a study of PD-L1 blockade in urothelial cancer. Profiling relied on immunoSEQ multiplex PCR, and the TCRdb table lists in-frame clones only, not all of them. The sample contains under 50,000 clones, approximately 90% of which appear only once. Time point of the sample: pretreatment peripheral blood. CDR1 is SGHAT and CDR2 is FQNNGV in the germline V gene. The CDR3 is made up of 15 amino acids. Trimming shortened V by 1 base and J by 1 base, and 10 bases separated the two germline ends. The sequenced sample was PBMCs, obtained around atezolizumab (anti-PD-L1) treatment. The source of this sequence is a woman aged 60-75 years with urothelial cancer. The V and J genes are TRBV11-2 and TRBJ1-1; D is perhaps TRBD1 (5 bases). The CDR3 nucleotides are TGTGCCAGCAGCTTAGGACAGAGGAGGAACACTGAAGCTTTCTTT. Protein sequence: CASSLGQRRNTEAFF.